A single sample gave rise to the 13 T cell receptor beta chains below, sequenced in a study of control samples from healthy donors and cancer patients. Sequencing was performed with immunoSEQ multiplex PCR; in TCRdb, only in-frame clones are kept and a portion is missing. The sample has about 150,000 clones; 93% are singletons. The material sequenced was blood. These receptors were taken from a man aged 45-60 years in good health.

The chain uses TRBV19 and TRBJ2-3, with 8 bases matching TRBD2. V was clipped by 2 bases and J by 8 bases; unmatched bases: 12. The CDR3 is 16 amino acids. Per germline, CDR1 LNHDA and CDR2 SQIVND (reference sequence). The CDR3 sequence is CASSIYGLAIGGTQYF. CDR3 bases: TGTGCCAGTAGTATATACGGACTAGCTATAGGTGGTACGCAGTATTTT.

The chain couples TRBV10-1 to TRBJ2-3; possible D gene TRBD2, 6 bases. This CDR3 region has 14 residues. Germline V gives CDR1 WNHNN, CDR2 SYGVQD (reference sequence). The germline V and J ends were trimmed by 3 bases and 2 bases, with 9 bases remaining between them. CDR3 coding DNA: TGCGCCAGCAGTGACTGGAGGGACACAGATACGCAGTATTTT. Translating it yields CASSDWRDTDTQYF.

In DNA, the CDR3 is TGCGCCAGCAGCTTCGGAAAATCTAGTACCCCAGAGACCCAGTACTTC. Encoded protein: CASSFGKSSTPETQYF. The rearrangement uses TRBV5-1 and TRBJ2-5, with D hard to call. Germline V gene lookup returns CDR1 SGHRS and CDR2 YFSETQ. This CDR3 has 16 amino acids. Trimming shortened V by 2 bases and J by 4 bases, and 18 bases separated the two germline ends.

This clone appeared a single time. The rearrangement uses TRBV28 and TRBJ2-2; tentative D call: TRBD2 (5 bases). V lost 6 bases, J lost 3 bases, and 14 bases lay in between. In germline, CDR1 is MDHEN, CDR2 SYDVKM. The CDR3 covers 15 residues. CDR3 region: CASRPFSGDTGELFF. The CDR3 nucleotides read TGTGCCAGCAGACCCTTCAGCGGTGACACCGGGGAGCTGTTTTTT. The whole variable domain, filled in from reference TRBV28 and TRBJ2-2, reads DVKVTQSSRYLVKRTGEKVFLECVQDMDHENMFWYRQDPGLGLRLIYFSYDVKMKEKGDIPEGYSVSREKKERFSLILESASTNQTSMYLCASRPFSGDTGELFFGEGSRLTVL.

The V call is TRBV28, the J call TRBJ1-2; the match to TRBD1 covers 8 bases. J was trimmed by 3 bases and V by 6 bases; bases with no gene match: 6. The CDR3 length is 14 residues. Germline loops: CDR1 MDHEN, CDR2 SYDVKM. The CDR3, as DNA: TGTGCCAGCAGAACCGGGACAGGTTACTATGGCTACACCTTC. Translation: CASRTGTGYYGYTF.

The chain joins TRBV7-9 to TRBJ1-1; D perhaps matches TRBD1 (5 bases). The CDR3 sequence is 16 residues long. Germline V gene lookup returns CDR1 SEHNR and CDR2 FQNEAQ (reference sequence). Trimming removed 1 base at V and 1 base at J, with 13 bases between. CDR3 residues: CASSLGPGRRNTEAFF. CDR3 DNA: TGTGCCAGCAGCTTAGGTCCGGGACGGCGGAACACTGAAGCTTTCTTT.

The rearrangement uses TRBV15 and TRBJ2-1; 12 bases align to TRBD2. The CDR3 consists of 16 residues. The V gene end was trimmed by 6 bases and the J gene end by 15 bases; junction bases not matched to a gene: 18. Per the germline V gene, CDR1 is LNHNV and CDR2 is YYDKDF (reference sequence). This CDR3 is CATRAGGLAGFGYLFF. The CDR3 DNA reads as TGTGCCACCAGGGCCGGTGGACTAGCGGGATTCGGGTATTTGTTCTTC.

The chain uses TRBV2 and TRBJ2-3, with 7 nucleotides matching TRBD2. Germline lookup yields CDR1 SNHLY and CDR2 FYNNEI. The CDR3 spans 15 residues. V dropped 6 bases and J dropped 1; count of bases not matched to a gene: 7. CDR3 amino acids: CASRGRDYGTDTQYF. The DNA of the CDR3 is TGTGCCAGCAGAGGCCGGGACTATGGCACAGATACGCAGTATTTT.

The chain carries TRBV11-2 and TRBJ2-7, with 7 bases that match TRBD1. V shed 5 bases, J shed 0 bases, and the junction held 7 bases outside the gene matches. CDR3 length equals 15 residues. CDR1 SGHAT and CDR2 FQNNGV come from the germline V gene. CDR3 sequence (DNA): TGTGCCAGCAGCACGAGGACAGGCCGCTCCTACGAGCAGTACTTC. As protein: CASSTRTGRSYEQYF.

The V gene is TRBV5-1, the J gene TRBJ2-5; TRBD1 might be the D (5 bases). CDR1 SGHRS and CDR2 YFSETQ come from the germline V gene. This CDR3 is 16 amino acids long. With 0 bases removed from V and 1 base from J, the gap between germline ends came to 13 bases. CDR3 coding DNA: TGCGCCAGCAGCTTGGCAGCGAGACAGCCCCAAGAGACCCAGTACTTC. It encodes CASSLAARQPQETQYF.

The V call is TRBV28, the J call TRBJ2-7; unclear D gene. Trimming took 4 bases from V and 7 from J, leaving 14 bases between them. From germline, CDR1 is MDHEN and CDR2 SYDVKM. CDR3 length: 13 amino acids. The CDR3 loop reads CASSSGLNREQYF. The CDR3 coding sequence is TGTGCCAGCAGTTCCGGCCTCAACCGGGAGCAGTACTTC.

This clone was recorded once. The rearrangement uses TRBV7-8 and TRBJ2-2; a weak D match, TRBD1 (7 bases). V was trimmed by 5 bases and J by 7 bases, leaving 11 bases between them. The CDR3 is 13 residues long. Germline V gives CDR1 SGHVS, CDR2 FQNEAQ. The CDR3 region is CASSQGGGGELFF. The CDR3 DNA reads TGTGCCAGCAGCCAGGGGGGAGGCGGGGAGCTGTTTTTT.

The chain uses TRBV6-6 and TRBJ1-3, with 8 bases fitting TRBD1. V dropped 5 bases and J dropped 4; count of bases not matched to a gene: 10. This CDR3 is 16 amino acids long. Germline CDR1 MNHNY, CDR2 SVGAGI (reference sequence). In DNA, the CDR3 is TGTGCCAGCAGTCGACCCGGGACAGGATTAGGAAACACCATATATTTT. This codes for CASSRPGTGLGNTIYF.